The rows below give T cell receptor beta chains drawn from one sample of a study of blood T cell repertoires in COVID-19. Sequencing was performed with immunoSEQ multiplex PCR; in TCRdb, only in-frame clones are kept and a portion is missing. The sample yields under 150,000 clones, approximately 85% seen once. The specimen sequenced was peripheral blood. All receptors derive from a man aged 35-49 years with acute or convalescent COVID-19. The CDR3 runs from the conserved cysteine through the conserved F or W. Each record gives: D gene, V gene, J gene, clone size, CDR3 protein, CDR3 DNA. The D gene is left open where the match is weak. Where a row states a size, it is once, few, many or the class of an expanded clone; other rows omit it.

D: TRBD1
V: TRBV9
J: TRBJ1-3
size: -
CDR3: CASSPGTGRNTIYF
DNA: TGTGCCAGCAGCCCAGGGACAGGGAGAAACACCATATATTTT

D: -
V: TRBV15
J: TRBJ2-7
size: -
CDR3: CATSSRQYPYEQYF
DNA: TGTGCCACCAGCAGTAGACAGTACCCCTACGAGCAGTACTTC

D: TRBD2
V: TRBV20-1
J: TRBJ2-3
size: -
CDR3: CSASDSGGATDTQYF
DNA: TGCAGTGCTAGTGATAGCGGGGGGGCCACAGATACGCAGTATTTT

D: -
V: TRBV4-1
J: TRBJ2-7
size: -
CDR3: CASSPPTGTYEQYF
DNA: TGCGCCAGCAGCCCCCCGACAGGTACCTACGAGCAGTACTTC

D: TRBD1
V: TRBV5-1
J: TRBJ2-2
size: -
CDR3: CASSFPRDRDTGELFF
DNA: TGCGCCAGCAGCTTCCCCCGGGACAGGGACACCGGGGAGCTGTTTTTT

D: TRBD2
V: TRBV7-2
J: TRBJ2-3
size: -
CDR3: CASSLGAGGSTDTQYF
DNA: TGTGCCAGCAGCTTAGGTGCGGGGGGGAGCACAGATACGCAGTATTTT

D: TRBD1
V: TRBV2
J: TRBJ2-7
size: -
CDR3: CASSAGTGFSYEQYF
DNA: TGTGCCAGCAGTGCCGGGACAGGGTTCTCCTACGAGCAGTACTTT

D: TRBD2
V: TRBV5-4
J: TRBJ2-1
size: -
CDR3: CASSFLAGANEQFF
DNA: TGTGCCAGCAGCTTCCTAGCGGGTGCAAATGAGCAGTTCTTC

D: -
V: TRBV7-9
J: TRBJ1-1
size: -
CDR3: CASNEMGANTEAFF
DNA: TGTGCCAGCAACGAAATGGGCGCTAACACTGAAGCTTTCTTT

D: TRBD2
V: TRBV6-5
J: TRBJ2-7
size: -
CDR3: CAIRAGGGHEQYF
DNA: TGTGCCATCCGGGCGGGGGGTGGCCACGAGCAGTACTTC

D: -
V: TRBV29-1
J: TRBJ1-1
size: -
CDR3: CSVARNTEAFF
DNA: TGCAGCGTTGCCCGGAACACTGAAGCTTTCTTT

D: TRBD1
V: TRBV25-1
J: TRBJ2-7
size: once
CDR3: CASRAEDRSVAEQYF
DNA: TGTGCCAGTCGGGCAGAGGACAGGAGTGTCGCCGAGCAGTACTTC

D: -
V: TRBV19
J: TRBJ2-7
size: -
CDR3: CASSIAGLLNEQYF
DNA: TGTGCCAGTAGTATAGCTGGGCTCCTTAACGAGCAGTACTTC

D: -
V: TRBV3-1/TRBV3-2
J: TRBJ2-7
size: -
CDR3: CASSLLISYEQYF
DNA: TGTGCCAGCAGCCTGCTAATCTCCTACGAGCAGTACTTC

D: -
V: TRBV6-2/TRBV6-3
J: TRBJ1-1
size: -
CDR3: CASSYSRGSLNTEAFF
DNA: TGTGCCAGCAGTTACTCCAGGGGATCACTGAACACTGAAGCTTTCTTT

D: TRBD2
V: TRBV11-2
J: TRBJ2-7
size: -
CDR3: CASSRRLAGGWYEQYF
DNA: TGTGCCAGCAGCCGACGACTAGCGGGGGGGTGGTACGAGCAGTACTTC

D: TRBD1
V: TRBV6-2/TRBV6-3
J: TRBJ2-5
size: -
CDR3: CASSNRGQETQYF
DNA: TGTGCCAGCAGCAACAGGGGGCAAGAGACCCAGTACTTC

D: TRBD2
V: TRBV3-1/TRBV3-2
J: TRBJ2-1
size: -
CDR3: CASSQPRTSGQLNEQFF
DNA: TGTGCCAGCAGCCAACCCCGGACTAGCGGACAGCTCAATGAGCAGTTCTTC

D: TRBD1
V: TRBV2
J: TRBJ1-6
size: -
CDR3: CASSETGGASYNSPLHF
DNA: TGTGCCAGCAGCGAGACAGGGGGGGCCTCTTATAATTCACCCCTCCACTTT

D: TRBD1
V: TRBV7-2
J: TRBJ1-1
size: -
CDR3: CASSSRDRGLTEAFF
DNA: TGTGCCAGCAGCTCCCGGGACAGGGGGCTCACTGAAGCTTTCTTT

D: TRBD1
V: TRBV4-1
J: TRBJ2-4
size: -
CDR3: CASSPVLGTARNIQYF
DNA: TGCGCCAGCAGCCCGGTCCTCGGGACAGCCCGAAACATTCAGTACTTC

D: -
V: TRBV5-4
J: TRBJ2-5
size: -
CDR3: CASSSPGIQETQYF
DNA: TGTGCCAGCAGCTCGCCGGGAATCCAAGAGACCCAGTACTTC

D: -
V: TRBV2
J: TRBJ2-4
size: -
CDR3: CASRDSLAKNIQYF
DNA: TGTGCCAGCAGGGACAGTCTAGCCAAAAACATTCAGTACTTC

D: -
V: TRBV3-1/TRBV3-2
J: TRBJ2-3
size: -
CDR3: CASSQGRADTQYF
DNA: TGTGCCAGCAGCCAAGGACGGGCAGATACGCAGTATTTT

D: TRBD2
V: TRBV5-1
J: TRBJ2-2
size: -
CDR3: CASSLLAGTGELFF
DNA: TGCGCCAGCAGCTTACTAGCGGGCACCGGGGAGCTGTTTTTT

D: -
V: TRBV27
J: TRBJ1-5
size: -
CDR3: CASSYRDNQPQHF
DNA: TGTGCCAGCAGTTACAGGGACAATCAGCCCCAGCATTTT

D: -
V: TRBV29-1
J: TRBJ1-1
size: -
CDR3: CSVAHDSASEAFF
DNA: TGCAGCGTTGCACACGACAGTGCTAGTGAAGCTTTCTTT

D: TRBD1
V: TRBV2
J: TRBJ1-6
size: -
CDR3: CASSERRQGESPLHF
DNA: TGTGCCAGCAGTGAAAGAAGACAGGGGGAATCACCCCTCCACTTT

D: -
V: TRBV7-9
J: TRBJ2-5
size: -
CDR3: CASSSYDPGRETQYF
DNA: TGTGCCAGCAGCTCGTACGACCCAGGGAGGGAGACCCAGTACTTC

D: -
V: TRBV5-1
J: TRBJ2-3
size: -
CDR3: CASSLDPTSTDTQYF
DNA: TGCGCCAGCAGCTTGGACCCAACTAGCACAGATACGCAGTATTTT

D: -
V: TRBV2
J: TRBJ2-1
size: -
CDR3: CASMRGRAIISNNEQFF
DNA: TGTGCCAGCATGCGGGGCAGGGCCATAATATCTAACAATGAGCAGTTCTTC

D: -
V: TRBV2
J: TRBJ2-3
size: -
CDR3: CASRADLTGGDTQYF
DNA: TGTGCCAGCAGAGCTGACCTCACCGGCGGGGATACGCAGTATTTT

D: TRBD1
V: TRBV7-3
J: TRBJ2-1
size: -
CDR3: CASSLSRDRNNEQFF
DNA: TGTGCCAGCAGCTTGTCCCGGGACAGGAATAATGAGCAGTTCTTC

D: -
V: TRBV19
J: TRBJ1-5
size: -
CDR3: CASSISAGQNQPQHF
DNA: TGTGCCAGTAGTATCTCGGCAGGGCAAAATCAGCCCCAGCATTTT

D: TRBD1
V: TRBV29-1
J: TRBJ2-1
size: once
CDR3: CSGGTGGAKVSYNEQFF
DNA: TGCAGCGGGGGAACAGGGGGCGCCAAGGTGTCCTACAATGAGCAGTTCTTC

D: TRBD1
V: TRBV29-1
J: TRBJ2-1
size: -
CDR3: CSAPSPGTGTYNEQFF
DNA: TGCAGCGCCCCGAGCCCCGGGACAGGAACCTACAATGAGCAGTTCTTC

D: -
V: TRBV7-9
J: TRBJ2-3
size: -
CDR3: CASSLVVRGRDTQYF
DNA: TGTGCCAGCAGCTTAGTGGTCCGGGGGAGAGATACGCAGTATTTT

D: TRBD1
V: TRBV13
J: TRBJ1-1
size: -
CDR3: CASTSTSVRDRGPTEAFF
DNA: TGTGCCAGCACGTCGACCTCGGTGAGGGACAGGGGGCCCACTGAAGCTTTCTTT

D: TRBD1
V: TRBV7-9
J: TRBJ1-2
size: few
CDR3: CASSFHYTDRDWDGYTF
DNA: TGTGCCAGCAGCTTCCATTACACCGACAGGGACTGGGACGGCTACACCTTC

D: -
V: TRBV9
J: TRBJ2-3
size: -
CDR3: CASSGTSSTDTQYF
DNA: TGTGCCAGCAGCGGGACATCTAGCACAGATACGCAGTATTTT

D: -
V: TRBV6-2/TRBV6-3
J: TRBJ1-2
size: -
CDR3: CASSYSGGYGYTF
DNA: TGTGCCAGCAGTTACTCCGGGGGATATGGCTACACCTTC

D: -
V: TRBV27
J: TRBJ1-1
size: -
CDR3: CASSLTTVGEAFF
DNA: TGTGCCAGCAGTCTCACGACAGTTGGGGAAGCTTTCTTT

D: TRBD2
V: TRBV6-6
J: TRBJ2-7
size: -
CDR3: CATTFDGGAYEQYF
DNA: TGTGCCACCACCTTCGACGGGGGGGCCTACGAGCAGTACTTC

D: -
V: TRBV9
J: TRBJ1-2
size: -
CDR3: CASSVEGHAVYGYTF
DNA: TGTGCCAGCAGCGTAGAGGGACATGCTGTCTATGGCTACACCTTC

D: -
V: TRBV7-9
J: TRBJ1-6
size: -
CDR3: CASSLEGHSPLHF
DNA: TGTGCCAGCAGCTTAGAGGGGCATTCACCCCTCCACTTT

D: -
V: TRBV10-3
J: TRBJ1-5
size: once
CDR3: CAISKDSIQPQHF
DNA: TGTGCCATCAGCAAGGACAGTATTCAGCCCCAGCATTTT